The 11 T cell receptor beta chains below come from one sample, sequenced in a study of tumor and adjacent non-tumor tissue in lung cancer. This sample's RNA came from whole unsorted tissue. Three rounds of nested PCR, following a modified ARM-PCR protocol, produced the TCRbeta library. TCRdb reprocessed the multiplex PCR reads via MiXCR and lists one record per CDR3 protein. This table holds some 99,000 distinct CDR3 sequences, approximately 82% found once. The sequenced material came from lung tumor tissue. The receptors derive from a woman aged 55-70 years with non-small cell lung cancer.

Ten or more counts support this clonotype. The CDR3 reads CSSRGLQGSYEQYF. The CDR3 DNA reads as TGCAGCTCAAGAGGACTCCAAGGATCCTACGAGCAGTACTTC. V usage is TRBV20-1 and J usage is TRBJ2-7; tentative D call: TRBD2 (5 bases). Germline V gene sequence: CDR1 DFQATT, CDR2 SNEGSKA (reference sequence). The CDR3 contains 14 residues.

Note on this clonotype: The junction does not match germline at one end; this may be a read error. The rearrangement links TRBV6-5 to TRBJ2-6, with D perhaps matching TRBD1 or TRBD2 (7 bases each). The length of the CDR3 is 16 residues. The germline CDR1 and CDR2 sequences are MNHEY and SVGAGI. The CDR3 region is CASIRQGGGGVNVLTF. The CDR3 DNA is TGTGCCAGTATTCGACAGGGAGGAGGGGGGGTCAACGTCCTGACTTTC.

Turning to this clonotype: This clone may be a read error of a much larger clone one base away. The chain combines TRBV6-5 with TRBJ1-3; D is possibly TRBD1 (5 bases). The CDR3 is 17 residues long. Trimming took off 2 bases at V and 0 bases at J, with 14 bases between the two ends. From germline, CDR1 is MNHEY and CDR2 SVGAGI. CDR3 region: CASSYPEGVVSGNTIYF. The CDR3 DNA sequence: TGTGCCAGCAGTTACCCGGAAGGGGTCGTCTCTGGAAACACCATATATTTT.

This clonotype was picked up one time. Compared with germline, one end of the junction differs, possibly owing to a read error. V usage is TRBV20-1 and J usage is TRBJ2-1; the D gene is possibly TRBD2 (6 bases). The germline CDR1 and CDR2 sequences are DFQATT and SNEGSKA (reference sequence). The CDR3 extends over 16 amino acids. In DNA, the CDR3 is TGCAGTGCTAGAGGGCAAGGGACTTTGTCCTACAATGGGCAGTTCTTC. Its protein product is CSARGQGTLSYNGQFF.

This clonotype was detected ten times or more. The genes are TRBV6-5 and TRBJ2-5, with D unclear. The V gene lost 11 bases and the J gene lost 2 bases, with 15 bases spanning the gap. The CDR3 has 13 amino acids. Looked up from germline, CDR1 is MNHEY and CDR2 is SVGAGI. CDR3 protein: CAGSTGTQETQYF. DNA of the CDR3: TGTGCCGGGTCCACGGGTACACAAGAGACCCAGTACTTC.

This clonotype was observed a few times. This chain joins TRBV20-1 and TRBJ1-6; tentatively, D is TRBD1 (6 bases). Trimming stripped 0 bases from V and 5 bases from J, with 11 bases between. Germline loops: CDR1 DFQATT, CDR2 SNEGSKA (reference sequence). There are 15 residues in the CDR3. The chain's CDR3 is CSARDRGLHNSPLHF. CDR3 sequence (DNA): TGCAGTGCTAGAGACAGGGGACTGCATAATTCACCCCTCCACTTT.

Worth noting for this clonotype: A much larger clone differs from this one at a single base, so this may be a read error. The CDR3 DNA is TGTACCAGCAATCAAGATCGGGGGGCCGGCAATCAGCCCCAGCATTTT. Its translation is CTSNQDRGAGNQPQHF. The chain recombines TRBV6-1 with TRBJ1-5, with a possible D match to TRBD1 (6 bases). CDR3 length equals 16 residues. CDR1 and CDR2 (germline): MNHNS, SASEGT.

This clonotype was found many times. J is TRBJ1-2 and V is TRBV6-2 or TRBV6-3; D remains unclear. Per germline, CDR1 MNHEY and CDR2 SVGEGT. V was trimmed by 4 bases and J by 6 bases, leaving 9 bases between them. CDR3 size: 12 residues. This chain's CDR3 is CASSSLADGYTF. In DNA form, the CDR3 reads TGTGCCAGCAGTTCCCTAGCGGATGGCTACACCTTC.

The table lists this clonotype with many counts. This chain connects TRBV28 to TRBJ2-7; D is unresolved. CDR3 length: 12 amino acids. CDR1 is MDHEN, CDR2 SYDVKM, per germline. V was clipped by 3 bases and J by 4 bases, with 7 bases between them. The chain's CDR3 is CASSLQLYEQYF. DNA of the CDR3: TGTGCCAGCAGTTTGCAGCTTTACGAGCAGTACTTC.

As for this clonotype: Relative to the germline gene, one junction end is altered; a read error may explain this. The chain combines TRBV6-2 or TRBV6-3 with TRBJ2-6; D ambiguous. CDR3 size: 15 residues. The germline V gene encodes CDR1 MNHEY and CDR2 SVGEGT. The CDR3 loop reads CACSYLPSGVNVLTF. DNA for the CDR3: TGTGCCTGCAGTTACTTGCCCTCTGGGGTCAACGTCCTGACTTTC.

About this clonotype: Likely a read error: the CDR3 ends without its conserved phenylalanine or tryptophan. This rearrangement joins TRBV20-1 to TRBJ2-6, with D perhaps given as TRBD1 or TRBD2 (6 bases each). CDR1 is DFQATT and CDR2 is SNEGSKA in the germline V gene (reference sequence). This CDR3 is 15 amino acids long. The CDR3 region has the DNA TGCAATGCAGGAGGGGGTGACGGTGAGGCCAACGTCCTGACTTAC. Its translation: CNAGGGDGEANVLTY.